This T cell receptor (beta chain) was found in a study of PD-L1 blockade in urothelial cancer (dated by TCRdb to the late 2010s). Notes on the research overall: Every patient began therapy around 2014 and was given atezolizumab 1,200 mg intravenously every 3 weeks. A median of about 1,500 T cells and over 1,000 unique TCRs was obtained from tumor samples, and a median clonality of about 0.096 and a median T cell proportion of almost 0.1 were observed. Pretreatment tumor samples and matched peripheral blood, collected serially before and after atezolizumab treatment, underwent TCR sequencing. An ECOG performance status of 0 or 1 was recorded for the patients, and 0 to 3 prior chemotherapy regimens had been received by the patients. Five patients were excluded from tumor TCR analyses because tumors from two patients failed quality control and tumor was unavailable for three patients. Progression-free survival longer than 6 months counted as durable clinical benefit, and TCR features were additionally tested against both progression-free and overall survival. In the same patients, pretreatment tumors underwent whole exome sequencing and RNA sequencing in addition to TCR sequencing. About 85% of the 29 patients were males with bladder-origin urothelial cancer, and about 60% of the 29 reported a prior smoking history. Pretreatment blood TCR-seq was available for fewer than 30 patients, at least one posttreatment blood collection was obtained for 25 or so patients, and tumor TCR-seq was available for 25 or so patients. The study, an exploratory multi-omic analysis, examined somatic, immune and clinical correlates of response to PD-L1 blockade with atezolizumab in urothelial cancer. Durable clinical benefit was achieved by nine patients and was not achieved by 20 patients. General conclusions and limits of the study: Small sample size (n ≈ 27) and many exploratory analyses mean the results are intended to be hypothesis-generating. At 3 weeks after the start of treatment, tumor-associated TCR clones in peripheral blood had expanded more in patients with durable benefit (n of about 21, p = 0.022). The proportion of tumor-infiltrating T lymphocytes was higher in patients with durable benefit (n of about 23, Mann-Whitney p = 0.047). The tumor samples were FFPE, were not collected immediately before treatment, and were limited to one sample per patient, so heterogeneity may have been missed.

At the junction V is shortened by 2 bases and J by 8 bases; bases outside the gene matches: 7. CDR1 is given as MDHEN and CDR2 as SYDVKM, both from the germline V gene. Including cysteine and phenylalanine, the CDR3 has 15 amino acids. Of all the DNA, just the CDR3 is kept, 45 bases in frame from base 1. Concerning this clone itself: Its antigen remains undetermined. No base qualities exist here, and no much larger clone lies one base off it.

The intended sense of this specimen's time point label: pretreatment tumor sample. A cohort of 25 to 30 patients with locally advanced or metastatic urothelial carcinoma, treated at Memorial Sloan Kettering on a trial protocol, was included. Every piece of tumor tissue used for sequencing was obtained before atezolizumab dosing. The Qiagen DNeasy Blood extraction kit was used to purify genomic DNA from total PBMCs and from tumor samples. Synthetic TCR analog templates were spiked into each PCR to estimate absolute template abundance from read counts. For FFPE tumors, housekeeping genes were amplified and quantified to estimate usable DNA and compute T cell fraction. TCRbeta CDR3 regions were amplified from genomic DNA with bias-controlled V and J gene primers using the immunoSEQ assay. Sequencing of rearranged TCRbeta segments was done at approximately 20X coverage. On the study's bioinformatics: Clustering was used to correct sequencing errors, and CDR3s were annotated against IMGT so that V, D and J genes could be assigned. Out-of-frame and stop-codon sequences were excluded, and only productive TCRbeta rearrangements were used in downstream analyses. Clonality was computed as one minus Shannon entropy normalized by the log of the number of unique productive sequences. Clones differing between time points or between blood and tumor were identified by Fisher's exact test with Benjamini-Hochberg correction at adjusted p below 0.01. Drawn from immuneACCESS, this table holds only the in-frame rearrangements with V and J called that TCRdb kept. Clones are partly lost; checked studies trace under half to an unresolved V gene and leave the rest unexplained. That table is the source of V, J and clone size, and D and trimming were worked out from the DNA. Here the sample has approximately 35,000 clones; just over 35% occur a single time. About 8.9% of the sample goes to the ten largest clones.

The chain employs TRBV28 and TRBJ1-4, and 8 junction bases match TRBD1. Sequencing used tumor tissue, obtained before atezolizumab (anti-PD-L1) treatment. The receptor was isolated from a man aged 55 to 70 with urothelial cancer. CDR3 protein: CASSLAGQVGEKLFF. The bases read TGTGCCAGCAGTTTAGCGGGACAGGTTGGAGAAAAACTGTTTTTT.